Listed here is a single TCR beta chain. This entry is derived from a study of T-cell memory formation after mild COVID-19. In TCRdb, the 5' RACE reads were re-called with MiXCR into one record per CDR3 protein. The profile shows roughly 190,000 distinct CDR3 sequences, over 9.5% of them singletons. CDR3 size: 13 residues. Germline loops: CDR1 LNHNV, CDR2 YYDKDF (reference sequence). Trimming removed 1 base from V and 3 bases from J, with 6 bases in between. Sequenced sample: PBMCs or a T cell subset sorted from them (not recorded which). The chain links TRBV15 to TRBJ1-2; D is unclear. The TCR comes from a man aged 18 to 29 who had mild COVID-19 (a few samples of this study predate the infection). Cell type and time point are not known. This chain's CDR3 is CATSRGSDYGYTF. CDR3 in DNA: TGTGCCACCAGCAGAGGATCGGACTATGGCTACACCTTC.